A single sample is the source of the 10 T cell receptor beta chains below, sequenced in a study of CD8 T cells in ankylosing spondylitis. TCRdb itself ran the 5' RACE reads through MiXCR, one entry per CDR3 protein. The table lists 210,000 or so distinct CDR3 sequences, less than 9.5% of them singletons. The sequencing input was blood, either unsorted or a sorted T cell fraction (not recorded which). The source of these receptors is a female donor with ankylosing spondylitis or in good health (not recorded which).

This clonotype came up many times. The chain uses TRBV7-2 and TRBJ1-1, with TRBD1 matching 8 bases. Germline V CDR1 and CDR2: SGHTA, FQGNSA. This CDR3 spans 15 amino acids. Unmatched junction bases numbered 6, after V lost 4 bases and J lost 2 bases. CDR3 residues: CASSSGTGFNTEAFF. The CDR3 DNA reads TGTGCCAGCAGCTCCGGGACAGGTTTTAACACTGAAGCTTTCTTT.

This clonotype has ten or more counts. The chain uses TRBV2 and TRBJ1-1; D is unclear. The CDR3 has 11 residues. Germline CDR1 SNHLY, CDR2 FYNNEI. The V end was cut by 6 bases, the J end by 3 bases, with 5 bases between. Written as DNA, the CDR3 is TGTGCCAGCAGAAAGGACACTGAAGCTTTCTTT. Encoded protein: CASRKDTEAFF.

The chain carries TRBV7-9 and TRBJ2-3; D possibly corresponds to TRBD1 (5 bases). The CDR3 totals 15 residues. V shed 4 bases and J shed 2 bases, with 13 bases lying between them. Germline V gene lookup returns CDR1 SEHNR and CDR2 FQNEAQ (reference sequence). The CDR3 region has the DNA TGTGCCAGCAGCTCAGGGTCCCTGGACACAGATACGCAGTATTTT. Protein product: CASSSGSLDTDTQYF. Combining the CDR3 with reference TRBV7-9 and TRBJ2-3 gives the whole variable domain DTGVSQNPRHKITKRGQNVTFRCDPISEHNRLYWYRQTLGQGPEFLTYFQNEAQLEKSRLLSDRFSAERPKGSFSTLEIQRTEQGDSAMYLCASSSGSLDTDTQYFGPGTRLTVL.

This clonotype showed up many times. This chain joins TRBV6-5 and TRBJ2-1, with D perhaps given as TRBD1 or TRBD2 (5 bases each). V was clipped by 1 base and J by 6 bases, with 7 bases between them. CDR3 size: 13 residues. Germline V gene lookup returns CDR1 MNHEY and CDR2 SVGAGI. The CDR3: CASSYWGSNEQFF. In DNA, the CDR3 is TGTGCCAGCAGTTACTGGGGGAGCAATGAGCAGTTCTTC.

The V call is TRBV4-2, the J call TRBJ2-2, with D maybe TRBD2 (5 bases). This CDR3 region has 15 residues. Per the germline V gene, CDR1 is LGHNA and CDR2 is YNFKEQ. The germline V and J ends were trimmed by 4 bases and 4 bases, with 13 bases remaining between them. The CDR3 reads CASSPGIVFTGELFF. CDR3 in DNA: TGTGCCAGCAGCCCCGGGATAGTGTTCACCGGGGAGCTGTTTTTT.

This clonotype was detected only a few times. CDR3 coding DNA: TGTGCCAGCAGTCCAAGTCCGGGACTAGCGGGAGTAGGTAGCGAGCAGTACTTC. It translates to CASSPSPGLAGVGSEQYF. The chain couples TRBV6-1 to TRBJ2-7, with TRBD2 matching 14 bases. The CDR3 sequence is 18 residues long. V trimming: 5 bases; J trimming: 6 bases; junction bases outside the gene matches: 15. Germline lookup yields CDR1 MNHNS and CDR2 SASEGT.

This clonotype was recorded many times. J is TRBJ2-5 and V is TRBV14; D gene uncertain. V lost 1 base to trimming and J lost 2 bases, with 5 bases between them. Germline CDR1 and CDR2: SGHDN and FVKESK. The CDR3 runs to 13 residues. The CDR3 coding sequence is TGTGCCAGCAGCCAAGGCTATCAAGAGACCCAGTACTTC. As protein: CASSQGYQETQYF.

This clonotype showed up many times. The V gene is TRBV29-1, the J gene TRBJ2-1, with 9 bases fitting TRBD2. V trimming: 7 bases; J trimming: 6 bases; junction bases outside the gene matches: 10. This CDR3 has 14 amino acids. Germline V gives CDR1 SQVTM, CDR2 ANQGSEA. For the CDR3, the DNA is TGCAGCGCCCTGGGTAGCGGGAGTGTCAATGAGCAGTTCTTC. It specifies CSALGSGSVNEQFF.

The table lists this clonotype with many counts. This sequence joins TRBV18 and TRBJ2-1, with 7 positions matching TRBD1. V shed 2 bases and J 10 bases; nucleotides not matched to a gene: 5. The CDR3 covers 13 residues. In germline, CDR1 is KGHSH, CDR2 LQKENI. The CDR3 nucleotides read TGTGCCAGCTCACCAGACCAGGGGGACGAGCAGTTCTTC. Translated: CASSPDQGDEQFF.

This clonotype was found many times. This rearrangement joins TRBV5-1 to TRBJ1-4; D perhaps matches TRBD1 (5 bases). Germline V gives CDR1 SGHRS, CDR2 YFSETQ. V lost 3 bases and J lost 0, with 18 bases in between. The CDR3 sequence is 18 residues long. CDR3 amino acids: CASSWGRNPRATNEKLFF. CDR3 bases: TGCGCCAGCAGCTGGGGACGGAATCCCAGGGCAACTAATGAAAAACTGTTTTTT. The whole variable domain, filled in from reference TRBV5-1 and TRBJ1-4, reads KAGVTQTPRYLIKTRGQQVTLSCSPISGHRSVSWYQQTPGQGLQFLFEYFSETQRNKGNFPGRFSGRQFSNSRSEMNVSTLELGDSALYLCASSWGRNPRATNEKLFFGSGTQLSVL.